The 7 T cell receptor beta chains reported below all come from one sample, sequenced in a study of OX40 agonist ivuxolimab in advanced cancers. Data came from immunoSEQ multiplex PCR; TCRdb stores just in-frame clones and leaves some out. Seen here are under 100,000 clones, roughly 90% observed once, and the top ten hold roughly 2.6%. This specimen was CD4+ or CD8+ T cells sorted from blood, taken in a trial of the OX40 agonist ivuxolimab. These receptors originate from an adult with an advanced solid tumor such as melanoma, head and neck, liver or kidney cancer.

This clone was observed a handful of times. This sequence joins TRBV27 and TRBJ2-5; TRBD1 matches at 7 bases. The V and J ends lost 5 bases and 5 bases, in that order; junction bases with no gene match: 5. This CDR3 comprises 13 residues. Germline lookup yields CDR1 MNHEY and CDR2 SMNVEV (reference sequence). As DNA, the CDR3 is TGTGCCAGCAGTGACACAGGGGATGAGACCCAGTACTTC. It encodes CASSDTGDETQYF.

V and J are TRBV2 and TRBJ1-3, with 8 bases matching TRBD1. CDR1 SNHLY and CDR2 FYNNEI come from the germline V gene. Germline trimming cut 7 bases from V and 4 bases from J; bases unmatched to any gene: 9. This CDR3 contains 15 residues. Here the CDR3 DNA reads TGTGCCAGCACCCTGACAGGGGTTAAAGGAAACACCATATATTTT. Its protein is CASTLTGVKGNTIYF.

The chain combines TRBV18 with TRBJ2-2; tentative D call: TRBD2 (5 bases). V was trimmed by 2 bases and J by 4 bases, leaving 14 bases between them. This CDR3 region has 16 residues. Looked up from germline, CDR1 is KGHSH and CDR2 is LQKENI. Here the CDR3 DNA reads TGTGCCAGCTCACCAAGTCTAACCGGAGGCACCGGGGAGCTGTTTTTT. Its translation: CASSPSLTGGTGELFF. The full variable domain, its missing parts supplied by reference TRBV18 and TRBJ2-2, is NAGVMQNPRHLVRRRGQEARLRCSPMKGHSHVYWYRQLPEEGLKFMVYLQKENIIDESGMPKERFSAEFPKEGPSILRIQQVVRGDSAAYFCASSPSLTGGTGELFFGEGSRLTVL.

The V and J genes are TRBV2 and TRBJ2-1, with TRBD2 matching over 8 bases. Germline values: CDR1 SNHLY, CDR2 FYNNEI. This CDR3 is 15 amino acids long. Losses at the gene ends were 7 bases for V and 4 bases for J; bases not matched to a gene: 9. This CDR3 is CASTRGGARYNEQFF. The CDR3 region has the DNA TGTGCCAGCACCCGGGGGGGGGCGCGATACAATGAGCAGTTCTTC.

This chain joins TRBV5-1 and TRBJ2-7; TRBD2 agrees at 8 bases. The CDR3 sequence is 17 residues long. V lost 0 bases, J lost 6 bases, and 14 bases stayed unmatched. Germline CDR1 reads SGHRS; CDR2 reads YFSETQ. In DNA, the CDR3 is TGCGCCAGCAGCTTGGGGGGTCTTTCAGGACTAGCCGGCGAGCAGTACTTC. Protein: CASSLGGLSGLAGEQYF. The full variable domain, rest sourced from reference TRBV5-1 and TRBJ2-7, is KAGVTQTPRYLIKTRGQQVTLSCSPISGHRSVSWYQQTPGQGLQFLFEYFSETQRNKGNFPGRFSGRQFSNSRSEMNVSTLELGDSALYLCASSLGGLSGLAGEQYFGPGTRLTVT.

This clone occurred once. This chain connects TRBV5-6 to TRBJ2-4; no firm D call. CDR1 and CDR2 (germline): SGHDT, YYEEEE. V shed 4 bases and J shed 9 bases, with 20 bases lying between them. The CDR3 sequence is 15 residues long. The chain's CDR3 is CASSITASGPRIQYF. CDR3 DNA sequence: TGTGCCAGCAGCATAACTGCCTCCGGGCCACGCATTCAGTACTTC.

The genes are TRBV19 and TRBJ2-5, with 8 bases that match TRBD1. The V segment lost 0 bases and the J segment 5 bases; nucleotides outside the gene matches: 8. CDR3 length equals 16 residues. Per germline, CDR1 LNHDA and CDR2 SQIVND (reference sequence). This CDR3 is CASSIEPGGARETQYF. CDR3 DNA sequence: TGTGCCAGTAGTATAGAGCCAGGGGGCGCGAGGGAGACCCAGTACTTC. Full variable domain (rest looked up from reference TRBV19 and TRBJ2-5): DGGITQSPKYLFRKEGQNVTLSCEQNLNHDAMYWYRQDPGQGLRLIYYSQIVNDFQKGDIAEGYSVSREKKESFPLTVTSAQKNPTAFYLCASSIEPGGARETQYFGPGTRLLVL.